This TCR beta chain was sequenced during a study of T cell responses to AZD1222 COVID-19 vaccine. With respect to this clone: Its antigen is not identified.

Study results and caveats: Baseline seropositivity characterized only a handful of AZD1222 recipients.

Assay: immunoSEQ multiplex PCR; the TCRdb copy retains only in-frame clones and omits some. The sample consists of some 56,000 clones, 70% to 90% of them appearing once. Trimming pared 0 bases from V and 0 bases from J, leaving 7 bases between. Germline lookup yields CDR1 SGHRS and CDR2 YFSETQ. CDR3 length: 14 residues. Specimen: peripheral blood, collected on day 0 of AZD1222 vaccination. This TCR derives from an adult in good health. This chain links TRBV5-1 with TRBJ2-7; D is undetermined. The CDR3 sequence: CASSLVVSSYEQYF. CDR3 in DNA: TGCGCCAGCAGCTTGGTGGTTAGCTCCTACGAGCAGTACTTC.